The clone carrying this TCR beta chain has just a few counts. What it binds is not known. This sample is part of a study of T cells in Graves' hyperthyroidism and ophthalmopathy. Study-level results: Model output signaled ophthalmopathy a median about seven months ahead of onset.

With 8 bases removed from V and 5 bases from J, the gap between germline ends came to 15 bases. CDR3 length: 13 residues. CDR1 is MNHEY, CDR2 SMNVEV, per germline (reference sequence). From RNA transcripts, TCR beta CDR3 regions were amplified. First-round RT-PCR with HTBI primers amplified the TCR CDR3 region. TCRdb recomputed calls from the multiplex PCR reads with MiXCR, one row per CDR3 protein. The sample includes almost 600,000 distinct CDR3 sequences, 46% of them seen just once. Exclusions: uncontrolled infection, other autoimmune disease, pregnancy, lactation. Thyroid ultrasound and orbital computed tomography, with clinical symptoms and serum thyroxine and TRAb, informed diagnoses.

Specimen: peripheral blood or thyroid tissue (not recorded which). The chain has TRBV27 and TRBJ1-1; D might be TRBD1 (5 bases). The clonotype comes from a young woman with Graves' hyperthyroidism. CDR3 protein: CASAPGESTEAFF. In DNA form, the CDR3 reads TGTGCCAGCGCTCCGGGGGAGAGTACTGAAGCTTTCTTT.